Sequencing of this TCR beta chain was carried out in a study of blood T cell repertoires in COVID-19. Turning to the study itself: Nucleic acid was either cDNA or gDNA, and it came from T cells, B-cell-depleted T cells, or PBMCs.

The authors' processing: Counts of nucleated cells, estimated from reference gene primer amplification, were obtained. Only in-frame clones appear in the TCRdb table, and some are missing; sequencing was by immunoSEQ multiplex PCR. V, J and clone size were drawn from that table, and D and trimming were deduced from the DNA. The sample has about 34,000 clones; about nine tenths are singletons. This CDR3 region has 15 residues. Trimming at V came to 4 bases and at J to 9 bases, leaving 9 bases not matched to a gene. CDR1 is SGHRS, CDR2 YFSETQ, per germline. The chain joins TRBV5-1 to TRBJ2-1; TRBD2 matches 11 bases. The sequencing sample was made of peripheral blood. This TCR was sampled from a human donor with active COVID-19. The donor label of this sample is uncertain. CDR3 sequence (DNA): TGCGCCAGCAGCGGAACTAGCGGGGGAAAACTTGAGCAGTTCTTC. This gives the protein CASSGTSGGKLEQFF.